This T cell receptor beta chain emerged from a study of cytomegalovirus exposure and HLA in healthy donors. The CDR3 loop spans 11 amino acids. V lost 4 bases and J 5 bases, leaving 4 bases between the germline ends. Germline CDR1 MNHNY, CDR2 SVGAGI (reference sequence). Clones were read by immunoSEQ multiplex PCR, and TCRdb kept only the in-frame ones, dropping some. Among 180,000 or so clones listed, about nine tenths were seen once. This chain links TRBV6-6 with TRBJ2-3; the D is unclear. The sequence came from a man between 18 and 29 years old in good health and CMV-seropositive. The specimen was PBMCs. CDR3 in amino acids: CASSSGDTQYF. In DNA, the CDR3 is TGTGCCAGCAGTTCCGGAGATACGCAGTATTTT.